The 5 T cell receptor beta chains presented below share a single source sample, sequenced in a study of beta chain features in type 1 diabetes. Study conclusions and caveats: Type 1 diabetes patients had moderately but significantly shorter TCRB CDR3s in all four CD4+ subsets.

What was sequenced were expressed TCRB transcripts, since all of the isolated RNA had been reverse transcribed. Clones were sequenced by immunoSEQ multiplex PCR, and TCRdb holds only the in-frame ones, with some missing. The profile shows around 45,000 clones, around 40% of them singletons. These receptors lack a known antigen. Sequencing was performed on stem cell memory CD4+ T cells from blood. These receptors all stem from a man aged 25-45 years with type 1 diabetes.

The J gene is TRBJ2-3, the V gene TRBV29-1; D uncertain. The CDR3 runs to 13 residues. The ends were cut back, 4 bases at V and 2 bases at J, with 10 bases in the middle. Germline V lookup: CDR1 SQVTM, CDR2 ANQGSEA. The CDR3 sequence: CSVGLKYTDTQYF. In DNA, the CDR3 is TGCAGCGTTGGCCTAAAATACACAGATACGCAGTATTTT.

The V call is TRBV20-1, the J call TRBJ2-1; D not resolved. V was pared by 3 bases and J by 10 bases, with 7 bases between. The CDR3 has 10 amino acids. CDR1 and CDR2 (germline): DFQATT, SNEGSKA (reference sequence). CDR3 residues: CSARTYEQFF. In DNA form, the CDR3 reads TGCAGTGCTAGGACATACGAGCAGTTCTTC.

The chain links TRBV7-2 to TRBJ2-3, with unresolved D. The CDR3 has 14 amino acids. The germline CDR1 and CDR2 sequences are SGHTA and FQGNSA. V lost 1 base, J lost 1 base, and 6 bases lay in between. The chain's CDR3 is CASSLGPGTDTQYF. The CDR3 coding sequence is TGTGCCAGCAGCTTAGGTCCAGGCACAGATACGCAGTATTTT.

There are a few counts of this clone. The CDR3 DNA reads as TGTGCCAGCAGTTACCTAAGGACAGGGCCCTACGAGCAGTACTTC. This gives the protein CASSYLRTGPYEQYF. The V and J genes are TRBV6-5 and TRBJ2-7; 8 nucleotides agree with TRBD1. After removal of 2 bases from V and 2 bases from J, the junction contained 5 bases not matched to a gene. CDR1 and CDR2 (germline): MNHEY, SVGAGI. The CDR3 is made up of 15 amino acids.

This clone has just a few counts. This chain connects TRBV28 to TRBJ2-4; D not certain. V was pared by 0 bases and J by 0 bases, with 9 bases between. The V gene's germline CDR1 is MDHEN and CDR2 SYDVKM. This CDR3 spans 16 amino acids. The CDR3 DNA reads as TGTGCCAGCAGTTTATGGGCAGGCGTAGCCAAAAACATTCAGTACTTC. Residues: CASSLWAGVAKNIQYF.